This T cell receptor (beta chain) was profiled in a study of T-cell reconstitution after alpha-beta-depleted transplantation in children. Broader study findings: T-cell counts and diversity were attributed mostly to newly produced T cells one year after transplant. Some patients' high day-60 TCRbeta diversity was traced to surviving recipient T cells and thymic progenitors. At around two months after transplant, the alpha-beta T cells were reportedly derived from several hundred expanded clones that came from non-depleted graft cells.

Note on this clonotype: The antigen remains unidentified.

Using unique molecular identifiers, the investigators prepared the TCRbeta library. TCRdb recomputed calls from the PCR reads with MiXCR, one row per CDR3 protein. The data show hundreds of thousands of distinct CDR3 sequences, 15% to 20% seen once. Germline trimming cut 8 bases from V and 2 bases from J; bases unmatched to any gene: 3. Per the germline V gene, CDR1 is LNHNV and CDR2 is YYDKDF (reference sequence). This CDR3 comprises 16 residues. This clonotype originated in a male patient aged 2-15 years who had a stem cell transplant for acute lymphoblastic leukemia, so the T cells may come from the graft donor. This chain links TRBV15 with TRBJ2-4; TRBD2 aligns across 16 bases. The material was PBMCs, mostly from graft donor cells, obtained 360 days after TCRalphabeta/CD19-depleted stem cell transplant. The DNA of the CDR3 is TGTGCCACCGGGACTAGCGGGAGGGCCCCCAAAAACATTCAGTACTTC. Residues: CATGTSGRAPKNIQYF.